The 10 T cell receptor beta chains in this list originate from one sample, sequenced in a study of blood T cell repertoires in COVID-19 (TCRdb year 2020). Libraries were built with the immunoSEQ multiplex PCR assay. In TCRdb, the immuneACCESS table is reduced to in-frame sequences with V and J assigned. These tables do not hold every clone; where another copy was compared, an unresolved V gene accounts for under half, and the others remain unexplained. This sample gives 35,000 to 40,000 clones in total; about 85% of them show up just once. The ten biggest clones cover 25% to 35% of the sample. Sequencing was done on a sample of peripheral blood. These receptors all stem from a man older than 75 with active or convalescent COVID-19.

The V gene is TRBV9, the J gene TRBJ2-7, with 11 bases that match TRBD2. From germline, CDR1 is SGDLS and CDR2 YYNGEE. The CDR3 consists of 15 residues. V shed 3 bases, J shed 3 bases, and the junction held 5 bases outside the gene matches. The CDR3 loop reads CASSATSGSIYEQYF. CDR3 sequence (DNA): TGTGCCAGCAGCGCTACTAGCGGGAGCATCTACGAGCAGTACTTC.

The CDR3 here is CASSQTRGTDTQYF. Written as DNA, the CDR3 is TGTGCCAGCAGCCAAACTAGGGGCACAGATACGCAGTATTTT. The V call is TRBV14, the J call TRBJ2-3; the D gene is possibly TRBD2 (5 bases). V lost 2 bases and J 1 base, leaving 7 bases between the germline ends. Germline V gene lookup returns CDR1 SGHDN and CDR2 FVKESK. The length of the CDR3 is 14 residues.

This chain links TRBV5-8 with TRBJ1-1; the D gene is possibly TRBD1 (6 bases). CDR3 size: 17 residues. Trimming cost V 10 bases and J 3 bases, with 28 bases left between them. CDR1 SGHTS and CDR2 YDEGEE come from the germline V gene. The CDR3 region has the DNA TGTGCCCGCCGCTTGGTCGGGGGGCGGGGGATTGACACTGAAGCTTTCTTT. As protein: CARRLVGGRGIDTEAFF.

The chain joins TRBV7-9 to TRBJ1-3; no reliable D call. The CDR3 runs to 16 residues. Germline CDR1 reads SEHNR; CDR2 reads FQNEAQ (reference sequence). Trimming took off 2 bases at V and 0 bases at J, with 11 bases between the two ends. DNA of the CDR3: TGTGCCAGCAGCTTAAGTTTGGCAGTCTCTGGAAACACCATATATTTT. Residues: CASSLSLAVSGNTIYF.

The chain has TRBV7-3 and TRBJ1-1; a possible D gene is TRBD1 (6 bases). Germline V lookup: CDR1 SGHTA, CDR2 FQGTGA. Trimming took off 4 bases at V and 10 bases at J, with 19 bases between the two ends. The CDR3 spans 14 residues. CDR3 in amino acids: CASSYSGTSVGAFF. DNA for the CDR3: TGTGCCAGCAGCTACTCCGGGACATCCGTCGGAGCTTTCTTT.

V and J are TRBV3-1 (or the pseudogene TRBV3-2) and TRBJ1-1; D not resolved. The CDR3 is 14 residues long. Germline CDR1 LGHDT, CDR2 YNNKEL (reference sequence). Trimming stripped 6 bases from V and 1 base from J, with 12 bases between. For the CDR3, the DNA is TGTGCCAGCAGACTAGACTTACGGAACACTGAAGCTTTCTTT. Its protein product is CASRLDLRNTEAFF.

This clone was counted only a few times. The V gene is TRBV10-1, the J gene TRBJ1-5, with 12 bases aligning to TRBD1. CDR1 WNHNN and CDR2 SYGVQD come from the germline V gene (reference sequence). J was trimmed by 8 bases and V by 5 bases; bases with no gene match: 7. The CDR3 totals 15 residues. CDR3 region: CASSPGTGGREPQHF. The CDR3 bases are TGCGCCAGCAGTCCCGGGACAGGGGGCCGGGAGCCCCAGCATTTT.

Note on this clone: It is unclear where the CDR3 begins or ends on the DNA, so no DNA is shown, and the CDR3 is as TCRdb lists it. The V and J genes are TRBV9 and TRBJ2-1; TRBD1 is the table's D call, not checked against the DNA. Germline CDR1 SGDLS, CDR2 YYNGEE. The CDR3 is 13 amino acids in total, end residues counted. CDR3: CASSVGSGTGMFF.

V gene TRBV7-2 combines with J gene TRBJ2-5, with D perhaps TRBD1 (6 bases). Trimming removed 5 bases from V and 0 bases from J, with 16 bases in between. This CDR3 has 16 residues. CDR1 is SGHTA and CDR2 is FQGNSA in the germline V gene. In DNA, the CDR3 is TGTGCCAGCAGCCTCCGGACAGCCCAGAACCAAGAGACCCAGTACTTC. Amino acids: CASSLRTAQNQETQYF.

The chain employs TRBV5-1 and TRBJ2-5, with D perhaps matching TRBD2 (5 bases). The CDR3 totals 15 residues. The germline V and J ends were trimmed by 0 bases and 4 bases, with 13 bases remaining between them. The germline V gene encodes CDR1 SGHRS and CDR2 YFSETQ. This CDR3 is CASSLVEGRAETQYF. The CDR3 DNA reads TGCGCCAGCAGCTTGGTCGAGGGTCGGGCAGAGACCCAGTACTTC. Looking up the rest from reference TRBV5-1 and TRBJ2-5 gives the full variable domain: KAGVTQTPRYLIKTRGQQVTLSCSPISGHRSVSWYQQTPGQGLQFLFEYFSETQRNKGNFPGRFSGRQFSNSRSEMNVSTLELGDSALYLCASSLVEGRAETQYFGPGTRLLVL.